The 7 T cell receptor beta chains below were found in one sample sequenced in a study of T-cell reconstitution after alpha-beta-depleted transplantation in children. Unique molecular identifiers were incorporated when the TCRbeta library was constructed. From the PCR reads, TCRdb called clonotypes with MiXCR, one entry per CDR3 protein. The table lists under 250,000 distinct CDR3 sequences, about 15% of them singletons, with roughly two fifths in the top ten. The material was PBMCs, mostly from graft donor cells, obtained 360 days after TCRalphabeta/CD19-depleted stem cell transplant. The source of these receptors is a male patient between 2 and 10 years old who had a stem cell transplant for acute lymphoblastic leukemia, so the T cells may come from the graft donor.

This clonotype showed up just a few times. J is TRBJ2-1 and V is TRBV6-2 or TRBV6-3, with TRBD2 as a possible D gene (6 bases). This CDR3 has 14 amino acids. The germline V gene has CDR1 MNHEY and CDR2 SVGEGT. The ends were cut back, 4 bases at V and 2 bases at J, with 9 bases in the middle. CDR3 residues: CASSWGDPYNEQFF. As DNA, the CDR3 is TGTGCCAGCAGTTGGGGGGACCCCTACAATGAGCAGTTCTTC.

This clonotype was seen many times. It may be a read error: a sequence one base away is much more abundant. The chain carries TRBV6-5 and TRBJ2-5; D ambiguous. V lost 2 bases and J 3 bases, leaving 1 base between the germline ends. The germline gives CDR1 MNHEY, CDR2 SVGAGI. CDR3 length: 11 residues. The CDR3 region is CASSYEETQYF. The CDR3 region has the DNA TGTGCCAGCAGTTACGAAGAGACCCAGTACTTC.

The V and J genes are TRBV6-2 or TRBV6-3 and TRBJ2-2; D remains unclear. V lost 6 bases and J 5 bases, leaving 13 bases between the germline ends. The CDR3 totals 14 residues. Germline V gives CDR1 MNHEY, CDR2 SVGEGT. The CDR3 sequence: CASSPRPGTGELFF. As DNA, the CDR3 is TGTGCCAGCAGCCCGAGGCCAGGAACCGGGGAGCTGTTTTTT.

The V and J genes are TRBV20-1 and TRBJ1-1; possible D gene TRBD1, 6 bases. There are 15 residues in the CDR3. Per the germline V gene, CDR1 is DFQATT and CDR2 is SNEGSKA (reference sequence). The V end lost 0 bases, the J end lost 4 bases, and 15 bases lay between the germline ends. This CDR3 reads CSARDPDSLGTEAFF. CDR3 DNA sequence: TGCAGTGCTAGAGATCCGGACAGTTTAGGCACTGAAGCTTTCTTT.

The rearrangement joins TRBV9 to TRBJ2-5; D uncertain. V lost 1 base, J lost 2 bases, and 6 bases lay in between. The CDR3 is 13 amino acids. Germline loops: CDR1 SGDLS, CDR2 YYNGEE. In DNA, the CDR3 is TGTGCCAGCAGCGTACGCGGTCAAGAGACCCAGTACTTC. Its protein product is CASSVRGQETQYF. Full variable domain (outside the CDR3, taken from reference TRBV9 and TRBJ2-5): DSGVTQTPKHLITATGQRVTLRCSPRSGDLSVYWYQQSLDQGLQFLIQYYNGEERAKGNILERFSAQQFPDLHSELNLSSLELGDSALYFCASSVRGQETQYFGPGTRLLVL.

This clonotype was observed a handful of times. The genes are TRBV5-1 and TRBJ2-3; TRBD1 matches at 8 bases. CDR3 length: 16 amino acids. The V segment lost 0 bases and the J segment 2 bases; nucleotides outside the gene matches: 5. Germline V gene sequence: CDR1 SGHRS, CDR2 YFSETQ. CDR3 DNA: TGCGCCAGCAGCTTGGTGCAGGGGGCATACACAGATACGCAGTATTTT. Translating it yields CASSLVQGAYTDTQYF.

This chain connects TRBV30 to TRBJ2-7; D not resolved. Per the germline V gene, CDR1 is GTSNPN and CDR2 is SVGIG (reference sequence). The CDR3 sequence is 13 residues long. Trimming took off 3 bases at V and 4 bases at J, with 13 bases between the two ends. Here the CDR3 DNA reads TGTGCCTGGAGCGGAGAAAACATGTACGAGCAGTACTTC. Residues: CAWSGENMYEQYF.